Given below is one T cell receptor (beta chain) in context. This record comes from a study of blood T cell repertoires in COVID-19. Overall study context: The United States, Italy and Spain supplied acute and convalescent COVID-19 samples. PBMCs, B-cell-depleted T cells, or T cells provided the cDNA or gDNA that made up the material.

There are 16 residues in the CDR3. Germline assignment: CDR1 LNHDA and CDR2 SQIVND (reference sequence). Original data processing: Counts of nucleated cells, estimated from reference gene primer amplification, were obtained. This table comes from immunoSEQ multiplex PCR, and its TCRdb copy is limited to in-frame clones, with some not included. V and J calls and clone size are given by that table; D and trimming were obtained from the DNA. Among about 110,000 clones, approximately 88% were seen once, and the ten largest hold 0.7% to 1%. The V gene is TRBV19, the J gene TRBJ2-7; the match to TRBD2 covers 13 bases. Sequencing was carried out using peripheral blood. This clonotype was obtained from a woman aged 70-85 years with acute or convalescent COVID-19. CDR3 nucleotide sequence: TGTGCTAACACGGGACTAGCGGGGCGAGATTCCTACGAGCAGTACTTC. It translates to CANTGLAGRDSYEQYF.